A single sample is the source of the 23 T cell receptor beta chains below, sequenced in a study of beta chain features in type 1 diabetes. Notes on the study in general: People with Type 1 diabetes carried modestly yet significantly shorter TCRB CDR3s in all four CD4+ subsets.

The antigens of these receptors remain unknown. Every bit of the isolated RNA underwent reverse transcription, so sequencing read expressed TCRB transcripts. Some clones are missing from TCRdb's copy, which holds only in-frame ones; the method was immunoSEQ multiplex PCR. The sample includes around 180,000 clones, approximately 8.4% seen only once; the top ten take around 0.5%. The sample taken for sequencing was central memory CD4+ T cells from blood. The origin of the receptors is a man aged 18 to 30 with type 1 diabetes.

This clone occurred a few times. The genes are TRBV14 and TRBJ2-5, with 7 bases fitting TRBD1. Unmatched junction bases numbered 13, after V lost 1 base and J lost 2 bases. This CDR3 contains 18 residues. Per the germline V gene, CDR1 is SGHDN and CDR2 is FVKESK. In DNA, the CDR3 is TGTGCCAGCAGCCAAGGGCTGACAGGGAATGGAGGTCAAGAGACCCAGTACTTC. Amino acid sequence: CASSQGLTGNGGQETQYF. The whole variable domain, filled in from reference TRBV14 and TRBJ2-5, reads EAGVTQFPSHSVIEKGQTVTLRCDPISGHDNLYWYRRVMGKEIKFLLHFVKESKQDESGMPNNRFLAERTGGTYSTLKVQPAELEDSGVYFCASSQGLTGNGGQETQYFGPGTRLLVL.

This clone was detected a few times. The chain couples TRBV30 to TRBJ2-1, with D possibly being TRBD2 (7 bases). V was pared by 1 base and J by 3 bases, with 13 bases between. This CDR3 region has 15 residues. Germline CDR1 GTSNPN, CDR2 SVGIG (reference sequence). The CDR3 bases are TGTGCCTGGAGTGAGAAAAGGGGGGGCTACAATGAGCAGTTCTTC. It yields the protein CAWSEKRGGYNEQFF. Filled out from reference TRBV30 and TRBJ2-1, the complete variable domain reads SQTIHQWPATLVQPVGSPLSLECTVEGTSNPNLYWYRQAAGRGLQLLFYSVGIGQISSEVPQNLSASRPQDRQFILSSKKLLLSDSGFYLCAWSEKRGGYNEQFFGPGTRLTVL.

This clone was detected a few times. V usage is TRBV9 and J usage is TRBJ1-2; D is ambiguous. There are 17 residues in the CDR3. V was trimmed by 6 bases and J by 0 bases, leaving 21 bases between them. Germline values: CDR1 SGDLS, CDR2 YYNGEE. The CDR3 reads CASTRRSSVRANYGYTF. CDR3 sequence (DNA): TGTGCCAGCACGAGGAGGTCGAGCGTCAGAGCTAACTATGGCTACACCTTC.

This clone was seen a few times. The chain is built from TRBV19 and TRBJ2-2; a possible D gene is TRBD1 (6 bases). Between the trimmed V and J ends, which lost 8 bases and 2 bases, there was a span of 9 bases. The CDR3 consists of 13 residues. Germline assignment: CDR1 LNHDA and CDR2 SQIVND (reference sequence). CDR3 DNA sequence: TGTGCCAGTCGGACAGTAAACACCGGGGAGCTGTTTTTT. Protein product: CASRTVNTGELFF.

This clone was recorded a few times. V and J are TRBV7-2 and TRBJ2-1; TRBD2 matches at 8 bases. The CDR3 totals 13 residues. Trimming at V came to 5 bases and at J to 13 bases, leaving 10 bases not matched to a gene. From germline, CDR1 is SGHTA and CDR2 FQGNSA. The DNA for the CDR3 is TGTGCCAGCAGCCTCGGACTAGCAAGAGTTCAGTTCTTC. This sequence encodes CASSLGLARVQFF. The variable domain in full, completed from reference TRBV7-2 and TRBJ2-1, reads GAGVSQSPSNKVTEKGKDVELRCDPISGHTALYWYRQSLGQGLEFLIYFQGNSAPDKSGLPSDRFSAERTGGSVSTLTIQRTQQEDSAVYLCASSLGLARVQFFGPGTRLTVL.

J is TRBJ1-5 and V is TRBV7-2; D perhaps matches TRBD1 (5 bases). In germline, CDR1 is SGHTA, CDR2 FQGNSA. Trimming pared 3 bases from V and 6 bases from J, leaving 9 bases between. The CDR3 extends over 13 amino acids. The DNA for the CDR3 is TGTGCCAGCAGCTTTAGCAGGGCTCAGCCCCAGCATTTT. As protein: CASSFSRAQPQHF. Full variable domain (missing parts from reference TRBV7-2 and TRBJ1-5): GAGVSQSPSNKVTEKGKDVELRCDPISGHTALYWYRQSLGQGLEFLIYFQGNSAPDKSGLPSDRFSAERTGGSVSTLTIQRTQQEDSAVYLCASSFSRAQPQHFGDGTRLSIL.

This clone showed up just a few times. The chain couples TRBV10-3 to TRBJ1-5; TRBD1 is a possible D gene (5 bases). CDR1 is ENHRY and CDR2 is SYGVKD in the germline V gene. The CDR3 contains 15 residues. With 2 bases removed from V and 1 base from J, the gap between germline ends came to 9 bases. DNA for the CDR3: TGTGCCATCAGTGAGACGACAGTGAGCAATCAGCCCCAGCATTTT. Translating gives CAISETTVSNQPQHF.

The CDR3 DNA reads TGCGCCAGCAGCCTTCGCCCAGATGAAAAACTGTTTTTT. Amino acids: CASSLRPDEKLFF. The chain joins TRBV5-1 to TRBJ1-4, with D unresolved. The germline V and J ends were trimmed by 4 bases and 6 bases, with 10 bases remaining between them. This CDR3 is 13 amino acids long. Germline CDR1 reads SGHRS; CDR2 reads YFSETQ.

This clone was observed at least ten times. This rearrangement joins TRBV2 to TRBJ2-3, with 15 bases matching TRBD2. The CDR3 sequence is 14 residues long. Per germline, CDR1 SNHLY and CDR2 FYNNEI. The trim removed 7 bases at V and 10 bases at J, leaving 6 bases unmatched. CDR3 residues: CASTVGLAGGPQYF. The CDR3, as DNA: TGTGCCAGCACCGTTGGACTAGCGGGGGGGCCGCAGTATTTT.

The chain joins TRBV7-2 to TRBJ2-1; weak D call: TRBD1 (5 bases). The CDR3 consists of 13 residues. Germline CDR1 SGHTA, CDR2 FQGNSA. Trimming shortened V by 5 bases and J by 8 bases, and 13 bases separated the two germline ends. CDR3 protein: CASSVGHIDEQFF. In nucleotides, the CDR3 is TGTGCCAGCAGCGTCGGACATATCGATGAGCAGTTCTTC.

This CDR3 is CASSRPRLAGESEQYF. The CDR3 DNA follows: TGTGCCAGCAGCAGACCCCGACTAGCGGGAGAAAGCGAGCAGTACTTC. This chain joins TRBV21-1 and TRBJ2-7; TRBD2 is the table's D call and was not checked against the DNA. TRBV21-1 represents a pseudogene. The CDR3 has 16 residues.

This clone was recorded many times. J is TRBJ1-5 and V is TRBV28; D is possibly TRBD1 (6 bases). Germline V gene sequence: CDR1 MDHEN, CDR2 SYDVKM. CDR3 length: 15 residues. Trimming took off 5 bases at V and 6 bases at J, with 17 bases between the two ends. The CDR3: CASSTMGAFGQPQHF. The CDR3 coding sequence is TGTGCCAGCAGTACAATGGGGGCCTTTGGTCAGCCCCAGCATTTT. Full variable domain (rest looked up from reference TRBV28 and TRBJ1-5): DVKVTQSSRYLVKRTGEKVFLECVQDMDHENMFWYRQDPGLGLRLIYFSYDVKMKEKGDIPEGYSVSREKKERFSLILESASTNQTSMYLCASSTMGAFGQPQHFGDGTRLSIL.

In its sample, this clone was seen a few times. The chain uses TRBV28 and TRBJ1-2; no firm D call. Trimming shortened V by 4 bases and J by 7 bases, and 7 bases separated the two germline ends. CDR3 size: 11 residues. Per the germline V gene, CDR1 is MDHEN and CDR2 is SYDVKM. CDR3: CASSSVAGYTF. The CDR3 nucleotides are TGTGCCAGCAGTTCAGTCGCTGGCTACACCTTC.

The chain's CDR3 is CASSPPGTSGETQYF. CDR3 nucleotide sequence: TGTGCCAGCAGCCCTCCCGGGACTAGCGGGGAGACCCAGTACTTC. The genes are TRBV5-4 and TRBJ2-5, with TRBD2 identical over 12 bases. The junction had 6 bases not matched to a gene; V was cut back by 4 bases and J by 5 bases. CDR3 size: 15 residues. Germline loops: CDR1 SGHNT, CDR2 YYREEE (reference sequence). Using reference TRBV5-4 and TRBJ2-5 for the parts outside the CDR3, the full variable domain is ETGVTQSPTHLIKTRGQQVTLRCSSQSGHNTVSWYQQALGQGPQFIFQYYREEENGRGNFPPRFSGLQFPNYSSELNVNALELDDSALYLCASSPPGTSGETQYFGPGTRLLVL.

This clone was found a few times. The rearrangement joins TRBV6-5 to TRBJ1-1; D perhaps matches TRBD1 (5 bases). The CDR3 totals 15 residues. Per the germline V gene, CDR1 is MNHEY and CDR2 is SVGAGI. Trimming left V 7 bases short and J 3 bases short, with 18 bases between. The CDR3, as DNA: TGTGCCAGCATCCGAGCCCCACAGGTGGACACTGAAGCTTTCTTT. This gives the protein CASIRAPQVDTEAFF.

The rearrangement uses TRBV4-3 and TRBJ2-6; 10 nucleotides align to TRBD1. Trimming removed 1 base from V and 2 bases from J; junction bases left unmatched: 11. The CDR3 is made up of 20 amino acids. Germline CDR1 LGHNA, CDR2 YSLEER. The CDR3 nucleotides are TGCGCCAGCAGCCAAGCACTCCCGGGACAGGGGTCTCCTGGGGCCAACGTCCTGACTTTC. Translating gives CASSQALPGQGSPGANVLTF.

The CDR3 region has the DNA TGTGCCATCAGGGACGTAGCGGGGGGAAGGTACTATGAGCAGTTCTTC. This sequence encodes CAIRDVAGGRYYEQFF. The chain combines TRBV10-3 with TRBJ2-1; TRBD2 matches at 10 bases. The length of the CDR3 is 16 residues. The germline CDR1 and CDR2 sequences are ENHRY and SYGVKD. Unmatched junction bases numbered 13, after V lost 6 bases and J lost 8 bases.

V is TRBV7-2 and J is TRBJ2-3; 8 bases are a match to TRBD1. After removal of 5 bases from V and 2 bases from J, the junction contained 6 bases not matched to a gene. CDR1 and CDR2 (germline): SGHTA, FQGNSA. This CDR3 has 15 amino acids. The CDR3 loop is CASSPGQGHTDTQYF. The CDR3 DNA is TGTGCCAGCAGCCCCGGACAGGGCCACACAGATACGCAGTATTTT.

The V call is TRBV27, the J call TRBJ1-6, with 8 bases that match TRBD1. This CDR3 region has 13 residues. J lost 11 bases, V lost 5 bases, and 5 bases had no gene match. Germline CDR1 reads MNHEY; CDR2 reads SMNVEV (reference sequence). The CDR3 bases are TGTGCCAGCAGTATCGACAGGGGAACACCCCTCCACTTT. Its protein product is CASSIDRGTPLHF.

The J gene is TRBJ2-6, the V gene TRBV28; D might be TRBD2 (6 bases). Germline assignment: CDR1 MDHEN and CDR2 SYDVKM. Trimming removed 6 bases at V and 0 bases at J, with 15 bases between. This CDR3 has 17 residues. The CDR3, as DNA: TGTGCCAGCAGCCCTACAGGCGGGGTCTCTGGGGCCAACGTCCTGACTTTC. It translates to CASSPTGGVSGANVLTF.

This clone was detected a few times. The rearrangement links TRBV11-2 to TRBJ2-7, with a tentative D call TRBD2 (6 bases). The CDR3 runs to 13 residues. V lost 8 bases to trimming and J lost 1 base, with 12 bases between them. Germline loops: CDR1 SGHAT, CDR2 FQNNGV. In DNA, the CDR3 is TGTGCCAGCGGGCGGGACCTATCCTACGAGCAGTACTTC. Residues: CASGRDLSYEQYF. Full variable domain (rest looked up from reference TRBV11-2 and TRBJ2-7): EAGVAQSPRYKIIEKRQSVAFWCNPISGHATLYWYQQILGQGPKLLIQFQNNGVVDDSQLPKDRFSAERLKGVDSTLKIQPAKLEDSAVYLCASGRDLSYEQYFGPGTRLTVT.

This clone has only a few counts. The rearrangement uses TRBV7-9 and TRBJ1-2, with unresolved D. The germline CDR1 and CDR2 sequences are SEHNR and FQNEAQ (reference sequence). Trimming stripped 4 bases from V and 3 bases from J, with 9 bases between. The CDR3 extends over 13 amino acids. As DNA, the CDR3 is TGTGCCAGCAGCTCGCAGGTGGACTATGGCTACACCTTC. The encoded protein is CASSSQVDYGYTF. Together with reference TRBV7-9 and TRBJ1-2, the CDR3 gives the full variable domain: DTGVSQNPRHKITKRGQNVTFRCDPISEHNRLYWYRQTLGQGPEFLTYFQNEAQLEKSRLLSDRFSAERPKGSFSTLEIQRTEQGDSAMYLCASSSQVDYGYTFGSGTRLTVV.

This clone has only a few counts. V usage is TRBV10-1 and J usage is TRBJ2-1; D is uncertain. Germline V CDR1 and CDR2: WNHNN, SYGVQD (reference sequence). CDR3 length equals 13 residues. V lost 6 bases and J lost 8, with 14 bases in between. The CDR3 bases are TGCGCCAGCAGAGTCTTTAGTTACGATGAGCAGTTCTTC. This gives the protein CASRVFSYDEQFF.